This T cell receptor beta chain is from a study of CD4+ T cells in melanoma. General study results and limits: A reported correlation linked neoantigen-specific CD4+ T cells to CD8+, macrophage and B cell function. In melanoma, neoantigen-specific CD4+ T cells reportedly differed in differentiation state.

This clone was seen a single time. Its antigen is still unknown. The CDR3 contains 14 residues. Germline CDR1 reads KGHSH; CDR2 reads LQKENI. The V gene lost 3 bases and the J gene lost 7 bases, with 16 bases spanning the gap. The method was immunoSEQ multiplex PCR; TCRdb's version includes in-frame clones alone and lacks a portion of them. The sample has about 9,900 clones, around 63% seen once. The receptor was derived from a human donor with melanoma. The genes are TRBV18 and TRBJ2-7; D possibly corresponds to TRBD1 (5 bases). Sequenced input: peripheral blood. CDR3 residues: CASSPSAGNEEQYF. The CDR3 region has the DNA TGTGCCAGCTCACCTTCAGCAGGGAATGAAGAGCAGTACTTC.